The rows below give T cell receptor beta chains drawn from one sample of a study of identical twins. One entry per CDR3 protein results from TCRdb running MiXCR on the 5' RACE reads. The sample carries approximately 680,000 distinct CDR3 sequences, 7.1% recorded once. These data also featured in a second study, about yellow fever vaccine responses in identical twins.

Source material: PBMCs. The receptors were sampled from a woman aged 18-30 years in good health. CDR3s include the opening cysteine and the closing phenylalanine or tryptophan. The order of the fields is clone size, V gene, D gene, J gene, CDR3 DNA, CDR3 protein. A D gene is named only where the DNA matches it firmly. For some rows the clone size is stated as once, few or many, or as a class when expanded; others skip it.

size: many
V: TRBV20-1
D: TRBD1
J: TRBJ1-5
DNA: TGCAGTGCTAGAGAAGACAGGGAAAGTCAGCCCCAGCATTTT
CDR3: CSAREDRESQPQHF

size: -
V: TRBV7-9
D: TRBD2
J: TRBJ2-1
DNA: TGTGCCAGCAGCTTAGGGACTAGCGGCTATGAGCAGTTCTTC
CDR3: CASSLGTSGYEQFF

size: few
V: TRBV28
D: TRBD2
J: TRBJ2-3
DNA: TGTGCCAGCAGTGATAGCGGGATGGCAGATACGCAGTATTTT
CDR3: CASSDSGMADTQYF

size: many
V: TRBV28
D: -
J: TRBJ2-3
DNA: TGTGCCAGCAGAAAAGGAGACAGAAATACGCAGTATTTT
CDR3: CASRKGDRNTQYF

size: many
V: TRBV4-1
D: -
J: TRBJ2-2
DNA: TGCGCCAGCAGCCCGGGACTCCTCGACACCGGGGAGCTGTTTTTT
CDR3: CASSPGLLDTGELFF

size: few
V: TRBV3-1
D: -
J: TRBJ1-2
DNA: TGTGCCAGCAGCCAAGCCCGCGACTATGGCTACACCTTC
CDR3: CASSQARDYGYTF

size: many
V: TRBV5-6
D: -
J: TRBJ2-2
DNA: TGTGCCAGCAGCTTTGGGCTCGGGGGGAACACCGGGGAGCTGTTTTTT
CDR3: CASSFGLGGNTGELFF

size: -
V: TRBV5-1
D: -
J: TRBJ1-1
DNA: TGCGCCAGCAGCTTGGACCCCCTGTTGCGGGGCCGGGGGAACACTGAAGCTTTCTTT
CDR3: CASSLDPLLRGRGNTEAFF

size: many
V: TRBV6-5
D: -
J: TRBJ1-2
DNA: TGTGCCGCCAGGGGCGGGGGATTCGGCTACACCTTC
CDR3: CAARGGGFGYTF

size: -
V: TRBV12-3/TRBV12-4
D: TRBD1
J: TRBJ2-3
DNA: TGTGCCAGCAGTTTACCAGGGGGAAGGAAGGGCACAGATACGCAGTATTTT
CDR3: CASSLPGGRKGTDTQYF

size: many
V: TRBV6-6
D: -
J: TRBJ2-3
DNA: TGTGCCAGCAGGTCGGATACGCAGTATTTT
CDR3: CASRSDTQYF

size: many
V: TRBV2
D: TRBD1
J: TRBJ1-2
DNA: TGTGCCAGCACCCAAGAGATACCGGGACAGAACTATGGCTACACCTTC
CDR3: CASTQEIPGQNYGYTF

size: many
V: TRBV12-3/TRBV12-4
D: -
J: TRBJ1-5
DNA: TGTGCCAGCAGTTTAGGGCAGCACAATCAGCCCCAGCATTTT
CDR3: CASSLGQHNQPQHF

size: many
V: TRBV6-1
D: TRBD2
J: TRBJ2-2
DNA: TGTGCCAGCACCCGGCTAGCGGGGGTCTTCGACACCGGGGAGCTGTTTTTT
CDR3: CASTRLAGVFDTGELFF

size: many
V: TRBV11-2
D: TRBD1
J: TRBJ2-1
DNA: TGTGCCAGCAGGAGCACCCGGGACAGCTCCAATGAGCAGTTCTTC
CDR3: CASRSTRDSSNEQFF

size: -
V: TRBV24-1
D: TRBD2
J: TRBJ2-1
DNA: TGTGCCACCAGTGACCCACGGGGGGGCTTTTTCTTC
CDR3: CATSDPRGGFFF

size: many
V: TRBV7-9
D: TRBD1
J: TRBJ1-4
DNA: TGTGCCAGCAGCCCGAGACAGGGTGATGAAAAACTGTTTTTT
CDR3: CASSPRQGDEKLFF

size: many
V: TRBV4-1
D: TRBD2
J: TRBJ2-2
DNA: TGCGCCAGCAGCCCGGGACTAGTCGACACCGGGGAGCTGTTTTTT
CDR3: CASSPGLVDTGELFF

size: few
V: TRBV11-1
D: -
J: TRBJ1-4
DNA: TGTGCCAGCAGCCATTGGGGCGAAAAACTGTTTTTT
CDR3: CASSHWGEKLFF

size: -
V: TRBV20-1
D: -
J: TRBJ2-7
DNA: TGCAGTGCTAAACCCGCGGGGGCAGGGCTTTCCTACGAGCAGTACTTC
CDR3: CSAKPAGAGLSYEQYF

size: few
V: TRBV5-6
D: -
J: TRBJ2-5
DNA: TGTGCCAGCAGCTTGGGGGGCCGGGCCCCCCAAGAGACCCAGTACTTC
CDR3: CASSLGGRAPQETQYF

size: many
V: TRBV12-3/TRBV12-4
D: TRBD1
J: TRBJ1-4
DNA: TGTGCCTCAGCACGGGGACAGGCTGAAAAACTGTTTTTT
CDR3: CASARGQAEKLFF

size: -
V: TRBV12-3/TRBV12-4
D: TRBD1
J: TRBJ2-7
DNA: TGTGCCAGCTGCTTGGACAGGGACCTCAACTTGGGTCCCTACGAGCAGTACTTC
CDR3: CASCLDRDLNLGPYEQYF

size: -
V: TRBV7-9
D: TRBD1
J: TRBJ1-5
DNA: TGTGCCAGCAGCTTCTCCGGGACAGGGGGTCAGCCCCAGCATTTT
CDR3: CASSFSGTGGQPQHF

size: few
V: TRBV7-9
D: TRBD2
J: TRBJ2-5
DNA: TGTGCCAGCAGCTCTAGCGGGATTGAGACCCAGTACTTC
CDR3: CASSSSGIETQYF

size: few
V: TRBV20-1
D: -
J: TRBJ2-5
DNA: TGCAGTGCTAGAGATTCTCGGAGGGAGACCCAGTACTTC
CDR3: CSARDSRRETQYF